Each of the 26 T cell receptor beta chains below was sequenced from the same sample in a study of blood T cell repertoires in COVID-19. The table came from immunoSEQ multiplex PCR; TCRdb's copy has only in-frame clones and leaves some out. The data show some 240,000 clones, with roughly nine tenths seen just once and 4% to 5% held by the top ten. The sample consisted of peripheral blood. These receptors came from a woman aged 40 to 49 who had recovered from COVID-19.

The V gene is TRBV23-1, the J gene TRBJ1-3; no clear D gene. TRBV23-1 is recorded as an ORF, its role being uncertain. The CDR3 consists of 13 residues. Trimming took off 8 bases at V and 4 bases at J, with 12 bases between the two ends. The CDR3 region is CASGTSQGNTIYF. CDR3 sequence (DNA): TGCGCCAGCGGAACGTCACAGGGAAACACCATATATTTT.

This rearrangement joins TRBV19 to TRBJ2-3, with 7 bases lining up with TRBD1. The length of the CDR3 is 16 residues. The germline gives CDR1 LNHDA, CDR2 SQIVND (reference sequence). The V segment lost 10 bases and the J segment 2 bases; nucleotides outside the gene matches: 15. DNA for the CDR3: TGTGCCACCAGTACCCTACCGGGACAGAACACAGATACGCAGTATTTT. Residues: CATSTLPGQNTDTQYF. The whole variable domain, remainder taken from reference TRBV19 and TRBJ2-3, is DGGITQSPKYLFRKEGQNVTLSCEQNLNHDAMYWYRQDPGQGLRLIYYSQIVNDFQKGDIAEGYSVSREKKESFPLTVTSAQKNPTAFYLCATSTLPGQNTDTQYFGPGTRLTVL.

The rearrangement links TRBV5-6 to TRBJ2-1, with D tentatively TRBD1 (6 bases). From germline, CDR1 is SGHDT and CDR2 YYEEEE. Trimming shortened V by 0 bases and J by 2 bases, and 15 bases separated the two germline ends. This CDR3 spans 17 amino acids. The chain's CDR3 is CASSLERRGKTYNEQFF. CDR3 in DNA: TGTGCCAGCAGCTTGGAGCGAAGGGGGAAAACCTACAATGAGCAGTTCTTC.

The chain joins TRBV27 to TRBJ2-1; perhaps TRBD2 as D (5 bases). The germline V and J ends were trimmed by 5 bases and 3 bases, with 11 bases remaining between them. The germline CDR1 and CDR2 sequences are MNHEY and SMNVEV (reference sequence). This CDR3 is built from 14 residues. The CDR3 loop is CASSPEGLYNEQFF. As DNA, the CDR3 is TGTGCCAGCAGTCCCGAGGGCCTCTACAATGAGCAGTTCTTC.

The chain couples TRBV5-1 to TRBJ1-1, with no clear D. V was cut by 4 bases and J by 1 base, with 11 bases left in between. Per the germline V gene, CDR1 is SGHRS and CDR2 is YFSETQ. The CDR3 is 14 amino acids. CDR3 sequence: CASSADTRNTEAFF. In DNA, the CDR3 is TGCGCCAGCAGCGCCGACACAAGGAACACTGAAGCTTTCTTT.

V usage is TRBV5-5 and J usage is TRBJ1-4; D uncertain. V was trimmed by 0 bases and J by 8 bases, leaving 14 bases between them. The germline V gene has CDR1 SGHKS and CDR2 YYEKEE (reference sequence). The CDR3 is 15 amino acids. CDR3 sequence: CASSLGWREYEKLFF. The CDR3 DNA sequence: TGTGCCAGCAGCTTGGGGTGGAGGGAGTACGAAAAACTGTTTTTT. The entire variable domain, with the rest obtained from reference TRBV5-5 and TRBJ1-4, is as follows: DAGVTQSPTHLIKTRGQQVTLRCSPISGHKSVSWYQQVLGQGPQFIFQYYEKEERGRGNFPDRFSARQFPNYSSELNVNALLLGDSALYLCASSLGWREYEKLFFGSGTQLSVL.

Here the CDR3 reads CASSRTGSYEQYF. As DNA, the CDR3 is TGTGCCAGCAGTAGGACAGGCTCCTACGAGCAGTACTTC. The chain employs TRBV6-5 and TRBJ2-7; 7 bases fit TRBD1. Germline V lookup: CDR1 MNHEY, CDR2 SVGAGI. The length of the CDR3 is 13 residues. Trimming at V came to 5 bases and at J to 0 bases, leaving 1 base not matched to a gene.

This chain uses TRBV19 with TRBJ2-2, with TRBD1 matching 10 bases. Germline values: CDR1 LNHDA, CDR2 SQIVND (reference sequence). There are 15 residues in the CDR3. J was trimmed by 4 bases and V by 7 bases; bases with no gene match: 6. CDR3 nucleotides: TGTGCCAGTACCCAGACAGGGGGCAGCACCGGGGAGCTGTTTTTT. Its protein product is CASTQTGGSTGELFF.

This chain uses TRBV4-2 with TRBJ1-5; 7 bases fit TRBD1. Germline CDR1 reads LGHNA; CDR2 reads YNFKEQ. J lost 0 bases, V lost 1 base, and 12 bases had no gene match. CDR3 length: 19 residues. The CDR3 DNA reads TGTGCCAGCAGCCAAGCGCCCGACACAGGGGCCTTTAGCAATCAGCCCCAGCATTTT. Residues: CASSQAPDTGAFSNQPQHF.

The chain employs TRBV5-1 and TRBJ2-3; 14 bases map to TRBD2. CDR3 size: 16 residues. Germline assignment: CDR1 SGHRS and CDR2 YFSETQ. The ends lost 4 bases at V and 4 bases at J; junction bases unmatched: 5. CDR3 sequence: CASSLGTSGSPDTQYF. As DNA, the CDR3 is TGCGCCAGCAGCCTTGGGACTAGCGGGAGTCCAGATACGCAGTATTTT.

The genes are TRBV19 and TRBJ1-3; 7 bases align to TRBD1. Germline CDR1 reads LNHDA; CDR2 reads SQIVND (reference sequence). Germline trimming cut 4 bases from V and 0 bases from J; bases unmatched to any gene: 9. The CDR3 consists of 17 residues. The CDR3 DNA reads TGTGCCAGTAGTACAGGGGGAAAAGGGAGCTCTGGAAACACCATATATTTT. Its protein is CASSTGGKGSSGNTIYF.

The V call is TRBV14, the J call TRBJ2-2; tentatively, D is TRBD1 (6 bases). This CDR3 has 16 amino acids. The germline V gene encodes CDR1 SGHDN and CDR2 FVKESK. The V end was cut by 7 bases, the J end by 4 bases, with 19 bases between. The CDR3 loop is CASNPWGPEGTGELFF. The CDR3 nucleotides read TGTGCCAGCAACCCGTGGGGGCCCGAAGGCACCGGGGAGCTGTTTTTT.

V gene TRBV4-1 combines with J gene TRBJ1-1, with 11 bases that match TRBD1. There are 15 residues in the CDR3. Germline V gene lookup returns CDR1 MGHRA and CDR2 YSYEKL. With 3 bases clipped from V and 3 bases from J, the junction kept 3 bases outside the gene matches. The CDR3 DNA follows: TGCGCCAGCAGCCATCCGGGACAGGGGGACACTGAAGCTTTCTTT. It codes for CASSHPGQGDTEAFF.

V and J are TRBV18 and TRBJ1-2, with D possibly matching TRBD1 (5 bases). Between the trimmed V and J ends, which lost 2 bases and 4 bases, there was a span of 14 bases. The CDR3 sequence is 15 residues long. Germline values: CDR1 KGHSH, CDR2 LQKENI. This CDR3 reads CASSPGGDHLYGYTF. CDR3 nucleotides: TGTGCCAGCTCACCAGGCGGGGACCACCTCTATGGCTACACCTTC.

The CDR3 DNA is TGTGCCAGTAAATTCGCCAGGGGGGACTACGAGCAGTACTTC. It codes for CASKFARGDYEQYF. The gene calls are TRBV19 and TRBJ2-7, with a tentative D call TRBD1 (7 bases). Trimming removed 7 bases at V and 3 bases at J, with 16 bases between. The CDR3 consists of 14 residues. Per the germline V gene, CDR1 is LNHDA and CDR2 is SQIVND (reference sequence).

The genes are TRBV15 and TRBJ2-1, with 8 nucleotides matching TRBD2. With 0 bases clipped from V and 14 bases from J, the junction kept 12 bases outside the gene matches. The CDR3 consists of 15 residues. The V gene's germline CDR1 is LNHNV and CDR2 YYDKDF (reference sequence). Written as DNA, the CDR3 is TGTGCCACCAGCAGAGATGGTCTAGCGGGCAGTATGAAGTTCTTC. It is translated as CATSRDGLAGSMKFF. Drawing the rest from reference TRBV15 and TRBJ2-1, the complete variable domain is DAMVIQNPRYQVTQFGKPVTLSCSQTLNHNVMYWYQQKSSQAPKLLFHYYDKDFNNEADTPDNFQSRRPNTSFCFLDIRSPGLGDTAMYLCATSRDGLAGSMKFFGPGTRLTVL.

The rearrangement uses TRBV7-6 and TRBJ2-5; TRBD2 agrees at 13 bases. Germline CDR1 is SGHVS and CDR2 is FNYEAQ. This CDR3 has 17 residues. V lost 5 bases to trimming and J lost 1 base; unmatched junction nucleotides: 7. CDR3 coding DNA: TGTGCCAGCAGCCCCGGACTAGCGGGAGCCTCCCAAGAGACCCAGTACTTC. It translates to CASSPGLAGASQETQYF.

The V call is TRBV11-3, the J call TRBJ2-5; 11 bases map to TRBD2. The germline CDR1 and CDR2 sequences are SGHNT and YENEEA. The J segment lost 5 bases and the V segment lost 5 bases, leaving 7 bases of the junction unmatched. CDR3 size: 15 residues. The CDR3 coding sequence is TGTGCCAGCAGCCTGACTAGCGGGGAGAGGGAGACCCAGTACTTC. Translating it yields CASSLTSGERETQYF.

CDR3 nucleotides: TGTGCCAGCTCACCCTCATTAGCGAAAAATGAGCAGTTCTTC. Residues: CASSPSLAKNEQFF. The genes are TRBV18 and TRBJ2-1; possible D gene TRBD2, 5 bases. The CDR3 totals 14 residues. Trimming removed 3 bases from V and 7 bases from J, with 13 bases in between. Germline CDR1 reads KGHSH; CDR2 reads LQKENI.

The genes are TRBV6-2 or TRBV6-3 and TRBJ2-7; 7 bases fit TRBD1. V lost 0 bases and J lost 6; bases outside the gene matches: 2. Germline V gene lookup returns CDR1 MNHEY and CDR2 SVGEGT. There are 13 residues in the CDR3. The CDR3 loop is CASSYSTGLEQYV. DNA for the CDR3: TGTGCCAGCAGTTACTCGACAGGGCTCGAGCAGTACGTC.

This chain uses TRBV19 with TRBJ2-3; 12 nucleotides match TRBD2. In germline, CDR1 is LNHDA, CDR2 SQIVND (reference sequence). V was clipped by 5 bases and J by 8 bases; unmatched bases: 8. The CDR3 extends over 15 amino acids. In nucleotides, the CDR3 is TGTGCCAGTAGTTTTCTAGCGGGAGGGCCGAGTACGCAGTATTTT. Encoded protein: CASSFLAGGPSTQYF.

The V gene is TRBV15, the J gene TRBJ2-1; TRBD1 matches at 9 bases. Trimming cost V 0 bases and J 10 bases; bases outside gene matches: 13. In germline, CDR1 is LNHNV, CDR2 YYDKDF (reference sequence). The CDR3 runs 17 residues. The CDR3 loop reads CATSRDLGQGVIWEQFF. CDR3 coding DNA: TGTGCCACCAGCAGAGATCTGGGACAGGGCGTAATATGGGAGCAGTTCTTC.

The CDR3 region is CASSISPRFGGGRTDTQYF. The CDR3 nucleotides read TGTGCCAGTAGTATATCCCCTCGATTTGGGGGGGGCCGTACAGATACGCAGTATTTT. The genes are TRBV19 and TRBJ2-3; possible D gene TRBD2, 7 bases. The CDR3 runs 19 residues. The V gene lost 2 bases and the J gene lost 3 bases, with 24 bases spanning the gap. CDR1 is LNHDA and CDR2 is SQIVND in the germline V gene (reference sequence).

CDR3 residues: CASGSYPSPGTRSGELFF. The CDR3 region has the DNA TGTGCTAGTGGTTCCTACCCTTCTCCCGGTACTCGCTCCGGGGAGCTGTTTTTT. The chain combines TRBV12-5 with TRBJ2-2, with no clear D. V was pared by 4 bases and J by 6 bases, with 24 bases between. The CDR3 contains 18 residues. Per the germline V gene, CDR1 is LGHNT and CDR2 is FRNRAP.

This clone appeared a single time. V gene TRBV6-5 combines with J gene TRBJ1-2, with 7 positions matching TRBD1. V was pared by 6 bases and J by 4 bases, with 8 bases of the junction left unmatched. The CDR3 is 14 residues long. The V gene's germline CDR1 is MNHEY and CDR2 SVGAGI. This chain's CDR3 is CASSPTGKTYGYTF. The CDR3 DNA sequence: TGTGCCAGCAGCCCGACAGGGAAAACCTATGGCTACACCTTC.

This chain joins TRBV18 and TRBJ2-3; 10 nucleotides agree with TRBD2. The CDR3 totals 14 residues. The trim removed 6 bases at V and 3 bases at J, leaving 3 bases unmatched. Germline CDR1 KGHSH, CDR2 LQKENI. The DNA for the CDR3 is TGTGCCAGCTCGGTAGCGGGGGGTACAGATACGCAGTATTTT. Translating gives CASSVAGGTDTQYF.